This TCR beta chain was retrieved from a study of blood T cell repertoires in COVID-19. Per the original data handling: Reference gene primers were amplified, and this amplification served to estimate nucleated cell counts. Libraries were prepared by immunoSEQ multiplex PCR; TCRdb keeps only in-frame clonotypes and omits some of them. V and J calls and clone size come straight from that table; D and trimming were deduced from the DNA. The sample holds fewer than 350,000 clones, 90% seen once. The participants were between roughly 18 and 89 years old and came from 24 US areas. Assignments of participants to cohorts depended upon their own reported clinical history. V shed 5 bases and J shed 0 bases, with 11 bases lying between them. Germline CDR1 reads MDHEN; CDR2 reads SYDVKM. The CDR3 covers 15 residues.

The receptor was derived from a woman younger than 30 with acute COVID-19. V and J are TRBV28 and TRBJ1-5, with a weak D call TRBD1 (6 bases). Input material: PBMCs or T cells enriched from blood (not recorded which). CDR3 in amino acids: CASSTAQGSNQPQHF. The DNA of the CDR3 is TGTGCCAGCAGTACAGCACAGGGTAGCAATCAGCCCCAGCATTTT.